The source of this TCR beta chain is a study of shared clonotypes between healthy human individuals. Study-wide points: Estimated richness was generally greater in naive than memory subsets.

Generated by immunoSEQ multiplex PCR, the TCRdb table keeps only in-frame clones and is missing some. The profile shows about 79,000 clones, 62% of them singletons. On this clone itself: As yet, its antigen is unknown.

This CDR3 region has 13 residues. Trimming took off 5 bases at V and 1 base at J, with 9 bases between the two ends. Germline loops: CDR1 SGHAT, CDR2 FQDESV (reference sequence). The TCR was taken from a man under 40 in good health. The chain links TRBV11-1 to TRBJ2-7; a weak D match, TRBD2 (6 bases). Material: memory CD8+ T cells sorted from blood. As for subset: CD45RO+ cells pooled with CCR7-negative TemRA cells. Here the CDR3 reads CASSGRSSYEQYF. The CDR3 DNA reads as TGTGCCAGCAGCGGGAGGAGTTCCTACGAGCAGTACTTC.